The 22 T cell receptor beta chains below come from one sample, sequenced in a study of naive and memory T cell subsets. Four PCR rounds used nested alpha and beta constant region primers plus the SP2 primer. MiXCR, run by TCRdb on the UMI-ligation and nested PCR reads, gives a single entry per CDR3 protein. The sample consists of roughly 14,000 distinct CDR3 sequences, more than 4.5% of them appearing once. The treatment: skin biopsy from PPD injection site in Mantoux-positive individual. An oligonucleotide containing a UMI was ligated to the 3' end of TCR cDNA. The sequences come from skin, collected from a tuberculin skin test site. All receptors come from an adult in good health.

The sample holds many counts of this clonotype. V gene TRBV7-2 combines with J gene TRBJ2-7; possibly TRBD1 or TRBD2 for D (5 bases each). This CDR3 is 14 amino acids long. Per germline, CDR1 SGHTA and CDR2 FQGNSA. V was pared by 5 bases and J by 0 bases, with 11 bases between. CDR3 nucleotides: TGTGCCAGCAGCACCCGGGACCACTCCTACGAGCAGTACTTC. Translated, it gives CASSTRDHSYEQYF.

The chain joins TRBV19 to TRBJ1-6; tentative D call: TRBD1 (5 bases). CDR1 LNHDA and CDR2 SQIVND come from the germline V gene (reference sequence). The ends were cut back, 7 bases at V and 8 bases at J, with 12 bases in the middle. The CDR3 has 13 residues. The CDR3 DNA reads as TGTGCCAGTAAGGGGACGGGGGATTCACCCCTCCACTTT. Translation: CASKGTGDSPLHF.

Within the sample, this clonotype is medium-sized. The CDR3 sequence: CASTPGGSNTDTQYF. For the CDR3, the DNA is TGTGCCAGCACGCCAGGCGGGAGCAACACAGATACGCAGTATTTT. The chain combines TRBV6-2 or TRBV6-3 with TRBJ2-3; 7 bases map to TRBD2. After removal of 7 bases from V and 2 bases from J, the junction contained 9 bases not matched to a gene. CDR3 length: 15 residues. Germline V gives CDR1 MNHEY, CDR2 SVGEGT.

Many counts were recorded for this clonotype. This chain links TRBV6-1 with TRBJ2-1; 11 nucleotides match TRBD1. Losses at the gene ends were 0 bases for V and 3 bases for J; bases not matched to a gene: 4. In germline, CDR1 is MNHNS, CDR2 SASEGT. The CDR3 extends over 17 amino acids. DNA of the CDR3: TGTGCCAGCAGTGAAGCCGCCGGGACAGGGGGCTACAATGAGCAGTTCTTC. Translating gives CASSEAAGTGGYNEQFF.

This clonotype turned up a few times. The chain has TRBV20-1 and TRBJ2-7; no clear D. V gave up 3 bases and J gave up 3 bases, with 9 bases separating them. Germline V CDR1 and CDR2: DFQATT, SNEGSKA (reference sequence). This CDR3 comprises 12 residues. The CDR3 protein is CSARDLFYEQYF. CDR3 coding DNA: TGCAGTGCTAGGGACCTATTCTACGAGCAGTACTTC.

There are many counts of this clonotype. V usage is TRBV3-1 and J usage is TRBJ2-7; TRBD1 aligns across 8 bases. CDR1 LGHDT and CDR2 YNNKEL come from the germline V gene (reference sequence). This CDR3 comprises 17 residues. Germline trimming cut 0 bases from V and 3 bases from J; bases unmatched to any gene: 10. In nucleotides, the CDR3 is TGTGCCAGCAGCCAAGATAGACAGGGGAAGGAGGACTACGAGCAGTACTTC. The encoded protein is CASSQDRQGKEDYEQYF.

Ten or more counts support this clonotype. This chain uses TRBV12-3 or TRBV12-4 with TRBJ2-5, with D maybe TRBD2 (6 bases). V was pared by 8 bases and J by 3 bases, with 13 bases between. There are 13 residues in the CDR3. This chain's CDR3 is CASRYTGEETQYF. DNA for the CDR3: TGTGCCAGCCGGTACACGGGGGAAGAGACCCAGTACTTC.

By share of the sample, this clonotype is medium-sized. The chain uses TRBV29-1 and TRBJ2-5; D gene unclear. The germline V gene encodes CDR1 SQVTM and CDR2 ANQGSEA. This CDR3 is 12 amino acids long. V was shortened by 3 bases and J by 1 base, with 6 bases between the two germline ends. CDR3 residues: CSVDKSQETQYF. The CDR3 DNA reads TGCAGCGTTGACAAGTCCCAAGAGACCCAGTACTTC.

The V gene is TRBV24-1, the J gene TRBJ2-3; 8 positions match TRBD1. This CDR3 has 16 amino acids. V lost 3 bases, J lost 2 bases, and 6 bases stayed unmatched. The germline CDR1 and CDR2 sequences are KGHDR and SFDVKD. The CDR3: CATSDPGTGYTDTQYF. Here the CDR3 DNA reads TGTGCCACCAGTGATCCCGGGACAGGATACACAGATACGCAGTATTTT.

At least ten counts were recorded for this clonotype. CDR3 bases: TGTGCCAGCAGTCTGTCCTTGGGGACGAGGGCTGAAGCTTTCTTT. This sequence encodes CASSLSLGTRAEAFF. The chain couples TRBV28 to TRBJ1-1; D is perhaps TRBD1 (5 bases). The V end lost 5 bases, the J end lost 6 bases, and 19 bases lay between the germline ends. The CDR3 runs 15 residues. Germline V lookup: CDR1 MDHEN, CDR2 SYDVKM. Full variable domain (remainder filled in from reference TRBV28 and TRBJ1-1): DVKVTQSSRYLVKRTGEKVFLECVQDMDHENMFWYRQDPGLGLRLIYFSYDVKMKEKGDIPEGYSVSREKKERFSLILESASTNQTSMYLCASSLSLGTRAEAFFGQGTRLTVV.

This clonotype was detected a few times. The CDR3 DNA reads as TGTGCCACCCGTTTCGGTAGCGGGGGGCCTGGAGAGACCCAGTACTTC. Encoded protein: CATRFGSGGPGETQYF. The V gene is TRBV27, the J gene TRBJ2-5; TRBD2 agrees at 10 bases. Germline CDR1 and CDR2: MNHEY and SMNVEV (reference sequence). CDR3 size: 16 residues. Trimming took 10 bases from V and 4 from J; bases not matched to a gene: 15.

This clonotype was observed many times. The rearrangement uses TRBV7-2 and TRBJ1-1; weak D call: TRBD1 (5 bases). The CDR3 length is 14 residues. Deletions cut 5 bases from V and 6 bases from J, with 16 bases between. CDR1 SGHTA and CDR2 FQGNSA come from the germline V gene. The CDR3 nucleotides are TGTGCCAGCAGCGCCAGCATTAGGGGTGCTGAAGCTTTCTTT. The encoded protein is CASSASIRGAEAFF.

The chain employs TRBV7-2 and TRBJ2-3; possible D gene TRBD2, 6 bases. The CDR3 is made up of 16 amino acids. CDR1 SGHTA and CDR2 FQGNSA come from the germline V gene. Deletions cut 5 bases from V and 1 base from J, with 16 bases between. The CDR3 sequence is CASSPLVGGGTDTQYF. CDR3 bases: TGTGCCAGCAGCCCATTAGTGGGGGGTGGCACAGATACGCAGTATTTT.

Details on this clonotype: This could be a read error, since a much larger clone is one nucleotide away. The gene calls are TRBV24-1 and TRBJ2-2; a weak D match, TRBD1 (6 bases). V was cut by 5 bases and J by 6 bases, with 9 bases left in between. Germline CDR1 is KGHDR and CDR2 is SFDVKD. There are 13 residues in the CDR3. As DNA, the CDR3 is TGTGCCACCAGTGCTCCAGGGGCCGGGGAGCTGTTTTTT. Residues: CATSAPGAGELFF.

This clonotype was observed at least ten times. The V call is TRBV4-2, the J call TRBJ2-3; tentatively, D is TRBD2 (6 bases). Trimming took 0 bases from V and 4 from J, leaving 17 bases between them. CDR1 is LGHNA, CDR2 YNFKEQ, per germline. The CDR3 totals 17 residues. The CDR3 reads CASSQEFSGGPADTQYF. Written as DNA, the CDR3 is TGTGCCAGCAGCCAAGAATTTAGCGGAGGGCCCGCAGATACGCAGTATTTT.

This clonotype was recorded many times. This CDR3 reads CASSYAGGRQPQHF. As DNA, the CDR3 is TGTGCCAGCAGTTACGCAGGGGGACGCCAGCCCCAGCATTTT. This chain connects TRBV6-2 or TRBV6-3 to TRBJ1-5, with 7 bases aligning to TRBD1. This CDR3 has 14 amino acids. Germline CDR1 and CDR2: MNHEY and SVGEGT. V shed 2 bases, J shed 7 bases, and the junction held 5 bases outside the gene matches.

This clonotype has at least ten counts. The rearrangement links TRBV3-1 to TRBJ1-2; TRBD1 might be the D (5 bases). This CDR3 is 15 amino acids long. Germline assignment: CDR1 LGHDT and CDR2 YNNKEL (reference sequence). V dropped 4 bases and J dropped 3 bases, with 15 bases sitting between them. The CDR3 DNA sequence: TGTGCCAGCAGCCTGACAGAGGGTATATACTATGGCTACACCTTC. Its protein product is CASSLTEGIYYGYTF.

This clonotype was observed a few times. The chain employs TRBV7-9 and TRBJ2-7, with 7 bases that match TRBD2. With 5 bases clipped from V and 5 bases from J, the junction kept 12 bases outside the gene matches. Looked up from germline, CDR1 is SEHNR and CDR2 is FQNEAQ (reference sequence). The CDR3 has 15 residues. The CDR3 nucleotides are TGTGCCAGCAGCCCAACCGGGGGGTTACGGGACGAGCAGTACTTC. It encodes CASSPTGGLRDEQYF.

Comment on this clonotype: A much larger clone is a single base away; this may be a read error. The chain recombines TRBV29-1 with TRBJ1-1, with unresolved D. Germline CDR1 reads SQVTM; CDR2 reads ANQGSEA. This CDR3 has 12 amino acids. V was pared by 4 bases and J by 3 bases, with 9 bases between. The CDR3 DNA is TGCAGCGTTGTTAAGGGTGACACTGAAGCTTTCTTT. Its protein is CSVVKGDTEAFF. Combining the CDR3 with reference TRBV29-1 and TRBJ1-1 gives the whole variable domain SAVISQKPSRDICQRGTSLTIQCQVDSQVTMMFWYRQQPGQSLTLIATANQGSEATYESGFVIDKFPISRPNLTFSTLTVSNMSPEDSSIYLCSVVKGDTEAFFGQGTRLTVV.

This clonotype was counted at least ten times. The CDR3 loop reads CASSSYLRALYGYTF. In nucleotides, the CDR3 is TGTGCCAGCAGTTCGTATCTCAGGGCCCTCTATGGCTACACCTTC. The rearrangement links TRBV6-2 or TRBV6-3 to TRBJ1-2, with D possibly matching TRBD1 (5 bases). The germline V gene has CDR1 MNHEY and CDR2 SVGEGT. The CDR3 is 15 residues long. Trimming pared 4 bases from V and 4 bases from J, leaving 16 bases between.

By share of the sample, this clonotype is medium-sized. The J gene is TRBJ2-6, the V gene TRBV28; the D is unclear. This CDR3 spans 14 amino acids. V shed 6 bases and J shed 0 bases, with 6 bases lying between them. Germline CDR1 and CDR2: MDHEN and SYDVKM. CDR3 region: CASRDRSGANVLTF. CDR3 coding DNA: TGTGCCAGCAGGGACCGCTCTGGGGCCAACGTCCTGACTTTC.

This clonotype was detected many times. The V call is TRBV5-1, the J call TRBJ2-7; D might be TRBD1 (5 bases). The CDR3 covers 13 residues. Germline CDR1 SGHRS, CDR2 YFSETQ. Trimming took 4 bases from V and 5 from J, leaving 13 bases between them. The CDR3 sequence is CASSAGPGHEQYF. CDR3 DNA: TGCGCCAGCAGCGCCGGCCCAGGGCACGAGCAGTACTTC. The full variable domain, completed using reference TRBV5-1 and TRBJ2-7, is KAGVTQTPRYLIKTRGQQVTLSCSPISGHRSVSWYQQTPGQGLQFLFEYFSETQRNKGNFPGRFSGRQFSNSRSEMNVSTLELGDSALYLCASSAGPGHEQYFGPGTRLTVT.